Each of the 12 T cell receptor beta chains below was sequenced from the same sample in a study of shared clonotypes between healthy human individuals (dated by TCRdb to the early 2020s). Libraries were made using the immunoSEQ multiplex PCR assay. The table comes from immuneACCESS by way of TCRdb, which keeps in-frame sequences with V and J called. Part of the clones is missing from these tables; in studies checked, under half for an unresolved V gene and the rest for unknown reasons. In all, the sample holds fewer than 650,000 clones, and around 81% of those were seen once. The ten biggest clones cover approximately 12% of the sample. Input material: PBMCs. These receptor sequences come from a woman in her 40s in good health. Some clones in this sample may be carry-over from other donors' samples.

On this clone: A far bigger clonotype differs at one base, so this is likely a read error. Other DNA sequences of this sample code for an identical CDR3. CDR3 protein: CAWSVLRGSYEQYF. In DNA form, the CDR3 reads TGTGCCTGGAGTGTACTCAGGGGCTCATACGAGCAGTACTTC. This chain connects TRBV30 to TRBJ2-7; weak D call: TRBD1 (6 bases). V was cut by 0 bases and J by 4 bases, with 13 bases left in between. Germline V CDR1 and CDR2: GTSNPN, SVGIG (reference sequence). The CDR3 has 14 amino acids.

This clone was detected only once. Its ends do not fully match the called genes, so a read error is possible. The rearrangement uses TRBV6-1 and TRBJ1-5; D remains ambiguous. From germline, CDR1 is MNHNS and CDR2 SASEGT. The CDR3 is 14 amino acids. This CDR3 is CASNTPNNNQLQHF. The CDR3 DNA is TGTGCCAGCAACACCCCTAATAACAATCAGCTCCAGCATTTT.

The rearrangement joins TRBV19 to TRBJ2-6; D unclear. The germline gives CDR1 LNHDA, CDR2 SQIVND (reference sequence). CDR3 length equals 16 residues. V shed 4 bases and J shed 0 bases, with 10 bases lying between them. CDR3 residues: CASSRSPLSGANVLTF. The DNA for the CDR3 is TGTGCCAGTAGTAGATCCCCCCTCTCTGGGGCCAACGTCCTGACTTTC. Together with reference TRBV19 and TRBJ2-6, the CDR3 gives the full variable domain: DGGITQSPKYLFRKEGQNVTLSCEQNLNHDAMYWYRQDPGQGLRLIYYSQIVNDFQKGDIAEGYSVSREKKESFPLTVTSAQKNPTAFYLCASSRSPLSGANVLTFGAGSRLTVL.

The chain employs TRBV11-2 and TRBJ2-1; tentative D call: TRBD2 (6 bases). Germline V gene lookup returns CDR1 SGHAT and CDR2 FQNNGV. The CDR3 length is 16 residues. V was pared by 1 base and J by 2 bases, with 12 bases between. CDR3 loop: CASSLAVDYPYNEQFF. CDR3 sequence (DNA): TGTGCCAGCAGCTTAGCCGTGGACTATCCCTACAATGAGCAGTTCTTC.

This chain joins TRBV7-2 and TRBJ2-5; no clear D. The V end was cut by 0 bases, the J end by 2 bases, with 4 bases between. Germline CDR1 SGHTA, CDR2 FQGNSA. The CDR3 consists of 13 residues. CDR3 sequence reads: CASSLATQETQYF. CDR3 nucleotides: TGTGCCAGCAGCTTAGCCACACAAGAGACCCAGTACTTC. Based on the CDR3 plus reference TRBV7-2 and TRBJ2-5, the full variable domain is GAGVSQSPSNKVTEKGKDVELRCDPISGHTALYWYRQSLGQGLEFLIYFQGNSAPDKSGLPSDRFSAERTGGSVSTLTIQRTQQEDSAVYLCASSLATQETQYFGPGTRLLVL.

This clone is medium-sized in the sample. Distinct nucleotide sequences in the sample also encode this CDR3. J is TRBJ1-1 and V is TRBV7-2; D is unresolved. CDR1 is SGHTA and CDR2 is FQGNSA in the germline V gene. Trimming removed 3 bases at V and 0 bases at J, with 8 bases between. The CDR3 extends over 14 amino acids. CDR3 protein: CASSFGMLNTEAFF. The CDR3 DNA follows: TGTGCCAGCAGCTTCGGGATGTTGAACACTGAAGCTTTCTTT.

This clone was counted a few times. The V call is TRBV28, the J call TRBJ1-5, with 11 bases identical to TRBD1. Looked up from germline, CDR1 is MDHEN and CDR2 is SYDVKM. Losses at the gene ends were 5 bases for V and 11 bases for J; bases not matched to a gene: 14. The length of the CDR3 is 16 residues. This CDR3 is CASSPPGQGARWSQHF. The CDR3 DNA reads TGTGCCAGCAGTCCTCCCGGACAGGGGGCGCGATGGTCCCAGCATTTT.

The V and J genes are TRBV10-3 and TRBJ2-2; unclear D gene. Trimming removed 3 bases at V and 7 bases at J, with 9 bases between. This CDR3 has 13 amino acids. Germline CDR1 is ENHRY and CDR2 is SYGVKD. The CDR3 DNA reads TGTGCCATCAGTGATCTGACCATCGGGGAGCTGTTTTTT. Protein: CAISDLTIGELFF.

This chain connects TRBV19 to TRBJ2-1; 9 nucleotides align to TRBD2. V shed 4 bases, J shed 6 bases, and the junction held 7 bases outside the gene matches. Germline V gene lookup returns CDR1 LNHDA and CDR2 SQIVND (reference sequence). The CDR3 contains 15 residues. In DNA, the CDR3 is TGTGCCAGTAGTACTCCGGGACTAGCCATCAATGAGCAGTTCTTC. Protein product: CASSTPGLAINEQFF.

The chain has TRBV18 and TRBJ2-5; the match to TRBD2 covers 14 bases. After removal of 4 bases from V and 5 bases from J, the junction contained 6 bases not matched to a gene. This CDR3 is 16 amino acids long. CDR1 is KGHSH, CDR2 LQKENI, per germline. CDR3 protein: CASSHGTSGSSETQYF. The DNA of the CDR3 is TGTGCCAGCTCACATGGGACTAGCGGGAGTTCGGAGACCCAGTACTTC.

The V call is TRBV29-1, the J call TRBJ2-5; D call uncertain. The germline V gene has CDR1 SQVTM and CDR2 ANQGSEA. Trimming left V 5 bases short and J 5 bases short, with 12 bases between. This CDR3 spans 12 amino acids. CDR3 nucleotides: TGCAGCGTTACGCAGTTGGGGGAGACCCAGTACTTC. Encoded protein: CSVTQLGETQYF.

The rearrangement links TRBV2 to TRBJ2-2; no firm D call. V dropped 6 bases and J dropped 1 base, with 0 bases sitting between them. The CDR3 contains 11 residues. The germline V gene has CDR1 SNHLY and CDR2 FYNNEI. The CDR3 nucleotides read TGTGCCAGCAGGAACACCGGGGAGCTGTTTTTT. Translating it yields CASRNTGELFF.